This TCR beta chain was obtained from a study of cytomegalovirus exposure and HLA in healthy donors. The J segment lost 5 bases and the V segment lost 6 bases, leaving 8 bases of the junction unmatched. Germline V gives CDR1 SGHVS, CDR2 FQNEAQ. The CDR3 runs to 15 residues. The PCR used 60 Vbeta and 13 Jbeta primers. Sequencing used immunoSEQ multiplex PCR; TCRdb keeps in-frame clones, though not all of them. The table lists roughly 100,000 clones, over 80% of them singletons, with 6.9% in the top ten. The V call is TRBV7-8, the J call TRBJ2-5, with 11 bases fitting TRBD2. Sequencing used PBMCs. This receptor was identified in a man aged 25-40 years in good health and CMV-seropositive. CDR3 region: CASRETSGVWETQYF. CDR3 nucleotides: TGTGCCAGCAGGGAGACTAGCGGGGTATGGGAGACCCAGTACTTC. The full variable domain, completed using reference TRBV7-8 and TRBJ2-5, is GAGVSQSPRYKVAKRGQDVALRCDPISGHVSLFWYQQALGQGPEFLTYFQNEAQLDKSGLPSDRFFAERPEGSVSTLKIQRTQQEDSAVYLCASRETSGVWETQYFGPGTRLLVL.